This T cell receptor beta chain was sequenced in a study of blood T cell repertoires in COVID-19. Sequencing was performed with immunoSEQ multiplex PCR; in TCRdb, only in-frame clones are kept and a portion is missing. The table includes approximately 260,000 clones, around 85% detected once. CDR1 MGHRA and CDR2 YSYEKL come from the germline V gene. This CDR3 comprises 13 residues. With 1 base removed from V and 7 bases from J, the gap between germline ends came to 8 bases. Specimen: PBMCs or T cells enriched from blood (not recorded which). This receptor was taken from a middle-aged woman with acute COVID-19. The rearrangement links TRBV4-1 to TRBJ2-1; tentatively, D is TRBD2 (6 bases). For the CDR3, the DNA is TGCGCCAGCAGCCAAGCGCTAGCGAATGAGCAGTTCTTC. Translated: CASSQALANEQFF.